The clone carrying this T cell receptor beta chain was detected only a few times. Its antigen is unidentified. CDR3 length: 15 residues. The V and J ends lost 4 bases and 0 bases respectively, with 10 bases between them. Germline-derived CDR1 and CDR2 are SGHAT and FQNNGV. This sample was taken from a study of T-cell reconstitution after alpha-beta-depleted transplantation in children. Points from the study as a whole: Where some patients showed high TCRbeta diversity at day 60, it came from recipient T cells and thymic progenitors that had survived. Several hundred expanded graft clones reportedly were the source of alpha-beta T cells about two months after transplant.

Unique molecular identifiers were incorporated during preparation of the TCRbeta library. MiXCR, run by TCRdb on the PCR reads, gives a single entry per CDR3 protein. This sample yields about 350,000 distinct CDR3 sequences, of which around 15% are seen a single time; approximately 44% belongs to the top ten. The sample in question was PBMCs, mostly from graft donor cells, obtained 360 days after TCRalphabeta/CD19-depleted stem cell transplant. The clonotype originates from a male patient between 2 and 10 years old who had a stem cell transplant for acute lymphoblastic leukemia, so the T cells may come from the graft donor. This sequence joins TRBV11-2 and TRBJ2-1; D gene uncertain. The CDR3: CASSSFGSSYNEQFF. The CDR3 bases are TGTGCCAGCAGCTCGTTTGGAAGCTCCTACAATGAGCAGTTCTTC.